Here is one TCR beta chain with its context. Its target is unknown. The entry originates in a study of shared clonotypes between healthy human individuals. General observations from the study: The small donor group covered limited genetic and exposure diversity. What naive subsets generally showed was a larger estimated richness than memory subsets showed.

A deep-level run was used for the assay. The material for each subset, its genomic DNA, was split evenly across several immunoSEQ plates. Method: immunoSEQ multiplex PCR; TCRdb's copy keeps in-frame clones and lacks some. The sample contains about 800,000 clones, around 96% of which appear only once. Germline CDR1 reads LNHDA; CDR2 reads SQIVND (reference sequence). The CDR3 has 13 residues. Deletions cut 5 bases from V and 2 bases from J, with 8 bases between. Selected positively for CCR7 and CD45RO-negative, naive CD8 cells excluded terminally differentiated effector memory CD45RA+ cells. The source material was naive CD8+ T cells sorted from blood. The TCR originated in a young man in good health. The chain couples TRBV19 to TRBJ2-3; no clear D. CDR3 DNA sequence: TGTGCCAGTAGTCGTCTCGACACAGATACGCAGTATTTT. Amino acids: CASSRLDTDTQYF.